The 32 T cell receptor beta chains given below trace back to one sample, sequenced in a study of type 1 regulatory T cells. TCRdb independently ran MiXCR on the reads; one entry per CDR3 protein. The sample has approximately 42,000 distinct CDR3 sequences, 12% seen once; the top ten hold just over 8%. Which antigens these TCRs recognize remains unknown. Sequencing used cultured non-Tr1 T cells, either the whole culture or a sorted T cell fraction (not recorded which). Receptor source: a human donor in good health.

The chain links TRBV10-3 to TRBJ2-7, with 7 bases matching TRBD1. Germline V gene sequence: CDR1 ENHRY, CDR2 SYGVKD. The V segment lost 4 bases and the J segment 3 bases; nucleotides outside the gene matches: 6. There are 14 residues in the CDR3. This CDR3 is CAISATGSIYEQYF. CDR3 nucleotides: TGTGCCATCAGTGCGACAGGGTCAATCTACGAGCAGTACTTC.

This clonotype has more than one count but fewer than ten. This chain joins TRBV5-4 and TRBJ2-6; D is uncertain. V was trimmed by 7 bases and J by 2 bases, leaving 10 bases between them. The CDR3 is made up of 14 amino acids. Germline V CDR1 and CDR2: SGHNT, YYREEE (reference sequence). CDR3 loop: CASLDQAGANVLTF. The CDR3 DNA reads TGTGCCAGCTTGGACCAGGCTGGGGCCAACGTCCTGACTTTC. The variable domain in full, with the rest retrieved from reference TRBV5-4 and TRBJ2-6, is ETGVTQSPTHLIKTRGQQVTLRCSSQSGHNTVSWYQQALGQGPQFIFQYYREEENGRGNFPPRFSGLQFPNYSSELNVNALELDDSALYLCASLDQAGANVLTFGAGSRLTVL.

This clonotype was recorded many times. The chain combines TRBV27 with TRBJ2-5; tentative D call: TRBD2 (6 bases). The CDR3 loop spans 16 amino acids. CDR1 is MNHEY, CDR2 SMNVEV, per germline (reference sequence). V was pared by 5 bases and J by 5 bases, with 21 bases between. The CDR3 sequence: CASSQNGRRAGETQYF. CDR3 bases: TGTGCCAGCAGTCAGAACGGGAGACGTGCGGGGGAGACCCAGTACTTC.

This clonotype was observed a handful of times. The chain couples TRBV20-1 to TRBJ2-1, with D perhaps matching TRBD1 or TRBD2 (6 bases each). CDR1 is DFQATT, CDR2 SNEGSKA, per germline (reference sequence). The CDR3 consists of 14 residues. V lost 6 bases and J 2 bases, leaving 14 bases between the germline ends. CDR3 nucleotides: TGCAGTGCCCGAGGGGGGATCCCCTACAATGAGCAGTTCTTC. Protein product: CSARGGIPYNEQFF.

V and J are TRBV7-2 and TRBJ1-1; D perhaps matches TRBD1 (6 bases). Looked up from germline, CDR1 is SGHTA and CDR2 is FQGNSA. V lost 2 bases and J 6 bases, leaving 13 bases between the germline ends. This CDR3 contains 14 residues. Here the CDR3 DNA reads TGTGCCAGCAGCTTAATACAGGGAGGCGCTGAAGCTTTCTTT. As protein: CASSLIQGGAEAFF.

The chain joins TRBV7-2 to TRBJ2-5, with 7 bases matching TRBD2. Per the germline V gene, CDR1 is SGHTA and CDR2 is FQGNSA. The CDR3 has 14 residues. J gave up 7 bases and V 3 bases, and 8 bases lay outside the gene matches. CDR3 sequence: CASSFDGTKGTQYF. CDR3 nucleotide sequence: TGTGCCAGCAGCTTCGACGGGACTAAAGGGACCCAGTACTTC.

This clonotype has a single count. The chain combines TRBV5-4 with TRBJ2-5; D might be TRBD2 (6 bases). The CDR3 loop spans 14 amino acids. Germline V gene data show CDR1 as SGHNT and CDR2 as YYREEE (reference sequence). Trimming shortened V by 0 bases and J by 4 bases, and 10 bases separated the two germline ends. CDR3 in DNA: TGTGCCAGCAGCTTGGGAGGAGGGGCAGAGACCCAGTACTTC. Protein sequence: CASSLGGGAETQYF.

This rearrangement joins TRBV3-1 to TRBJ2-1; 10 nucleotides align to TRBD2. The CDR3 sequence is 16 residues long. Per germline, CDR1 LGHDT and CDR2 YNNKEL (reference sequence). With 2 bases clipped from V and 10 bases from J, the junction kept 11 bases outside the gene matches. CDR3 protein: CASSQPSGRAVGEQFF. The CDR3 DNA reads as TGTGCCAGCAGCCAACCAAGCGGGAGGGCCGTAGGAGAGCAGTTCTTC.

The table lists this clonotype with a few counts. One base away lies a much larger clone, so this may be a sequencing read error. The chain couples TRBV10-2 to TRBJ2-7, with 12 bases matching TRBD2. Germline assignment: CDR1 WSHSY and CDR2 SAAADI. V lost 6 bases and J lost 9; bases outside the gene matches: 12. This CDR3 has 15 residues. As DNA, the CDR3 is TGCGCCAGCAGAGGACTAGCGGGACCCCTAGGCGGGCAGTACTTC. This gives the protein CASRGLAGPLGGQYF.

This clonotype was observed many times. J is TRBJ2-1 and V is TRBV6-2 or TRBV6-3; D unclear. The length of the CDR3 is 11 residues. Germline values: CDR1 MNHEY, CDR2 SVGEGT. Trimming removed 2 bases at V and 8 bases at J, with 4 bases between. The CDR3 DNA reads TGTGCCAGCAGTTACATCTATGAGCAGTTCTTC. Protein sequence: CASSYIYEQFF.

The V and J genes are TRBV5-5 and TRBJ2-7, with D uncertain. Between the trimmed V and J ends, which lost 2 bases and 2 bases, there was a span of 11 bases. The length of the CDR3 is 14 residues. CDR1 is SGHKS, CDR2 YYEKEE, per germline (reference sequence). In DNA, the CDR3 is TGTGCCAGCAGCTTTCTTCGCGGCACCTACGAGCAGTACTTC. This sequence encodes CASSFLRGTYEQYF.

This chain uses TRBV20-1 with TRBJ1-5; tentatively, D is TRBD1 (5 bases). Germline assignment: CDR1 DFQATT and CDR2 SNEGSKA (reference sequence). CDR3 length: 14 amino acids. V was trimmed by 1 base and J by 7 bases, leaving 14 bases between them. The CDR3 DNA follows: TGCAGTGCTAGAGCGGGGCAGGGCTGGCAGCCCCAGCATTTT. The encoded protein is CSARAGQGWQPQHF.

This clonotype has a count of ten or more. This sequence joins TRBV20-1 and TRBJ1-1, with D hard to call. The germline V and J ends were trimmed by 3 bases and 4 bases, with 15 bases remaining between them. The CDR3 contains 14 residues. Germline V gives CDR1 DFQATT, CDR2 SNEGSKA (reference sequence). CDR3 nucleotides: TGCAGTGCTAGCGCTAAGGTATGGGGCACTGAAGCTTTCTTT. Amino acids: CSASAKVWGTEAFF.

The chain combines TRBV7-2 with TRBJ2-5; maybe TRBD2 (6 bases). Germline V gene sequence: CDR1 SGHTA, CDR2 FQGNSA. There are 14 residues in the CDR3. Trimming took 5 bases from V and 9 from J, leaving 19 bases between them. In nucleotides, the CDR3 is TGTGCCAGCAGCCCCCTCACAGCCAGGGAGGCCCAGTACTTC. Encoded protein: CASSPLTAREAQYF. Full variable domain (outside the CDR3, taken from reference TRBV7-2 and TRBJ2-5): GAGVSQSPSNKVTEKGKDVELRCDPISGHTALYWYRQSLGQGLEFLIYFQGNSAPDKSGLPSDRFSAERTGGSVSTLTIQRTQQEDSAVYLCASSPLTAREAQYFGPGTRLLVL.

This clonotype has a count of ten or more. The V gene is TRBV7-2, the J gene TRBJ2-5, with TRBD1 identical over 12 bases. The germline CDR1 and CDR2 sequences are SGHTA and FQGNSA. The trim removed 4 bases at V and 4 bases at J, leaving 4 bases unmatched. The CDR3 sequence is 15 residues long. CDR3 DNA: TGTGCCAGCAGCTCGGGACAGGGGGCGGCAGAGACCCAGTACTTC. The encoded protein is CASSSGQGAAETQYF.

This clonotype has a count of ten or more. V usage is TRBV18 and J usage is TRBJ1-6, with 9 bases identical to TRBD1. Germline V CDR1 and CDR2: KGHSH, LQKENI. The CDR3 totals 16 residues. The V and J ends lost 6 bases and 7 bases, in that order; junction bases with no gene match: 10. CDR3 DNA sequence: TGTGCCAGCTCCAGTTACTCGGGACAGGGAAATTCACCCCTCCACTTT. This sequence encodes CASSSYSGQGNSPLHF.

The V and J genes are TRBV3-1 and TRBJ2-5; 8 nucleotides agree with TRBD2. The germline CDR1 and CDR2 sequences are LGHDT and YNNKEL (reference sequence). The CDR3 is made up of 16 amino acids. Losses at the gene ends were 3 bases for V and 3 bases for J; bases not matched to a gene: 9. Here the CDR3 DNA reads TGTGCCAGCAGCCAGAGAGCGGGAGTGTTTAAAGAGACCCAGTACTTC. Translating gives CASSQRAGVFKETQYF.

Ten or more counts support this clonotype. The gene calls are TRBV5-1 and TRBJ2-7, with a weak D call TRBD1 (6 bases). CDR3 length equals 14 residues. From germline, CDR1 is SGHRS and CDR2 YFSETQ. V lost 9 bases to trimming and J lost 0 bases, with 16 bases between them. The CDR3 sequence is CATSPGTPSYEQYF. CDR3 DNA sequence: TGCGCCACCTCTCCAGGGACACCCTCCTACGAGCAGTACTTC.

The sample holds a few counts of this clonotype. The V gene is TRBV28, the J gene TRBJ2-7; perhaps TRBD2 as D (6 bases). This CDR3 contains 13 residues. Germline V CDR1 and CDR2: MDHEN, SYDVKM. Trimming stripped 6 bases from V and 2 bases from J, with 11 bases between. CDR3 protein: CASRSGGAYEQYF. DNA of the CDR3: TGTGCCAGCAGAAGTGGAGGGGCCTACGAGCAGTACTTC.

This clonotype was seen at least ten times. The gene calls are TRBV7-2 and TRBJ1-2; TRBD1 matches at 7 bases. CDR1 is SGHTA and CDR2 is FQGNSA in the germline V gene. V lost 1 base to trimming and J lost 5 bases; unmatched junction nucleotides: 7. The CDR3 is 15 residues long. For the CDR3, the DNA is TGTGCCAGCAGCTTAGTCGCCGGGACAGAATATGGCTACACCTTC. Amino acid sequence: CASSLVAGTEYGYTF.

This clonotype was picked up many times. The chain recombines TRBV20-1 with TRBJ1-1; possibly TRBD1 for D (6 bases). Germline-derived CDR1 and CDR2 are DFQATT and SNEGSKA (reference sequence). Trimming removed 2 bases from V and 4 bases from J, with 14 bases in between. The CDR3 covers 14 residues. The CDR3 region is CSARPLRGFTEAFF. CDR3 nucleotide sequence: TGCAGTGCTAGACCGCTCAGGGGATTCACTGAAGCTTTCTTT.

This clonotype was recorded at least ten times. The V gene is TRBV18, the J gene TRBJ2-6; 7 bases are a match to TRBD2. Losses at the gene ends were 1 base for V and 2 bases for J; bases not matched to a gene: 8. The CDR3 has 18 residues. Germline lookup yields CDR1 KGHSH and CDR2 LQKENI. The CDR3 coding sequence is TGTGCCAGCTCACCACTCAGCGGGGCCTTCCCTGGGGCCAACGTCCTGACTTTC. Translating gives CASSPLSGAFPGANVLTF.

There are many counts of this clonotype. J is TRBJ2-3 and V is TRBV18; D remains ambiguous. V was pared by 1 base and J by 1 base, with 9 bases between. Germline values: CDR1 KGHSH, CDR2 LQKENI. This CDR3 has 15 amino acids. As DNA, the CDR3 is TGTGCCAGCTCACCACGAAATAGTCGCACAGATACGCAGTATTTT. Its protein product is CASSPRNSRTDTQYF.

The chain carries TRBV27 and TRBJ1-1; 9 positions match TRBD1. V trimming: 6 bases; J trimming: 5 bases; junction bases outside the gene matches: 7. The CDR3 loop spans 14 amino acids. The germline gives CDR1 MNHEY, CDR2 SMNVEV (reference sequence). CDR3 sequence: CASSYRGHETEAFF. For the CDR3, the DNA is TGTGCCAGCAGCTACAGGGGGCATGAGACTGAAGCTTTCTTT.

The genes are TRBV12-3 or TRBV12-4 and TRBJ2-5, with no clear D. Trimming removed 3 bases at V and 4 bases at J, with 9 bases between. The CDR3 has 13 residues. CDR3 in amino acids: CASSLKGSETQYF. CDR3 coding DNA: TGTGCCAGCAGTTTGAAGGGTTCAGAGACCCAGTACTTC.

This clonotype was recorded many times. The V and J genes are TRBV25-1 and TRBJ2-5; D perhaps matches TRBD2 (5 bases). V lost 1 base to trimming and J lost 1 base, with 10 bases between them. This CDR3 is 15 amino acids long. Germline V gene data show CDR1 as MGHDK and CDR2 as SYGVNS. Here the CDR3 reads CASSEFRGAQETQYF. The CDR3 coding sequence is TGTGCCAGCAGTGAATTTCGGGGAGCCCAAGAGACCCAGTACTTC.

This clonotype was found many times. The chain employs TRBV5-1 and TRBJ2-3; tentatively, D is TRBD2 (5 bases). V was cut by 6 bases and J by 1 base, with 12 bases left in between. Germline V lookup: CDR1 SGHRS, CDR2 YFSETQ. This CDR3 comprises 14 residues. The CDR3 bases are TGCGCCAGCAACTCGGGAAGGGGCACAGATACGCAGTATTTT. Its translation: CASNSGRGTDTQYF.

This clonotype was seen ten or more times. The chain uses TRBV19 and TRBJ2-7, with 8 bases fitting TRBD2. CDR1 is LNHDA and CDR2 is SQIVND in the germline V gene (reference sequence). The length of the CDR3 is 14 residues. Trimming cost V 4 bases and J 5 bases; bases outside gene matches: 7. This CDR3 reads CASSSTGGPHEQYF. DNA for the CDR3: TGTGCCAGTAGTAGCACGGGAGGGCCCCACGAGCAGTACTTC.

Note on this clonotype: Sequence at one end of the junction differs from germline and may be a read error. The chain joins TRBV5-1 to TRBJ1-1; 9 bases are a match to TRBD1. This CDR3 is built from 15 residues. Germline-derived CDR1 and CDR2 are SGHRS and YFSETQ. CDR3 residues: CARSQTGGASTEAFF. The CDR3 coding sequence is TGCGCCCGCAGCCAAACAGGGGGCGCTTCTACTGAAGCTTTCTTT.

This clonotype occurred a few times. The CDR3 DNA reads as TGTGCCAGCAGCCCCCACACAGATACGCAGTATTTT. Its protein product is CASSPHTDTQYF. The chain is built from TRBV11-2 and TRBJ2-3, with D unclear. This CDR3 contains 12 residues. The V end lost 5 bases, the J end lost 2 bases, and 5 bases lay between the germline ends. The germline V gene encodes CDR1 SGHAT and CDR2 FQNNGV.

Note on this clonotype: A much larger clone is a single base away; this may be a read error. The rearrangement links TRBV28 to TRBJ1-1; D perhaps matches TRBD1 (5 bases). The V gene's germline CDR1 is MDHEN and CDR2 SYDVKM. This CDR3 has 13 residues. CDR3 residues: CAGREGWNTEAFF. DNA of the CDR3: TGTGCCGGCAGGGAGGGGTGGAACACTGAAGCTTTCTTT.

This clonotype was found once. The chain uses TRBV5-1 and TRBJ2-6; possibly TRBD2 for D (5 bases). The V end was cut by 1 base, the J end by 4 bases, with 9 bases between. Per the germline V gene, CDR1 is SGHRS and CDR2 is YFSETQ. The CDR3 sequence is 15 residues long. The CDR3 region is CASSLTPGGANVLTF. CDR3 sequence (DNA): TGCGCCAGCAGCTTGACGCCGGGAGGGGCCAACGTCCTGACTTTC.